This record covers a single T cell receptor beta chain. This sample stems from a study of blood T cell repertoires in COVID-19. Study background: The origin of the acute and convalescent COVID-19 samples was the United States, Italy and Spain. PBMCs, B-cell-depleted T cells, or T cells were the source of the cDNA or gDNA that made up the material.

Original processing notes: Estimates of nucleated cell counts were drawn from the amplification of reference gene primers. The assay was immunoSEQ multiplex PCR, and TCRdb's table has in-frame clones only and misses some. V, J and clone size are those of that table, while D and trimming were read from the DNA. Of about 140,000 clones listed, about 81% are singletons. Germline V gives CDR1 LGHNT, CDR2 FRNRAP. Deletions cut 6 bases from V and 8 bases from J, with 13 bases between. CDR3 length: 12 amino acids. Sequenced material: peripheral blood. The chain is built from TRBV12-5 and TRBJ1-1, with D perhaps TRBD1 (6 bases). This clonotype was obtained from a woman at least 80 years old with acute or convalescent COVID-19. The CDR3 nucleotides read TGTGCTAGTGGGGCGACAGGAGGCGAAGCTTTCTTT. Translating gives CASGATGGEAFF.